Each of the 3 T cell receptor beta chains below was sequenced from the same sample in a study of blood T cell repertoires in COVID-19. Generated by immunoSEQ multiplex PCR, the TCRdb table keeps only in-frame clones and is missing some. The sample records 150,000 to 200,000 clones, 84% being singletons. The source material was peripheral blood. All receptors come from a human donor with acute or convalescent COVID-19. The donor label of this sample is uncertain.

V is TRBV2 and J is TRBJ2-2; perhaps TRBD2 as D (5 bases). Germline V gene data show CDR1 as SNHLY and CDR2 as FYNNEI. This CDR3 comprises 12 residues. V lost 4 bases and J lost 5, with 5 bases in between. The CDR3 loop is CASSGETGELFF. The CDR3 nucleotides read TGTGCCAGCAGTGGGGAGACCGGGGAGCTGTTTTTT.

This chain uses TRBV10-2 with TRBJ2-4; no reliable D call. The CDR3 has 13 residues. Germline V CDR1 and CDR2: WSHSY, SAAADI. V lost 3 bases, J lost 8 bases, and 11 bases lay in between. The CDR3 DNA is TGCGCCAGCAGTGAAAGAGGCGGCCACATTCAGTACTTC. Encoded protein: CASSERGGHIQYF.

V and J are TRBV7-2 and TRBJ2-2; D call uncertain. Germline assignment: CDR1 SGHTA and CDR2 FQGNSA. V shed 3 bases and J shed 1 base, with 9 bases lying between them. This CDR3 has 15 amino acids. The CDR3 coding sequence is TGTGCCAGCAGCTTTCTTAACAGGAACACCGGGGAGCTGTTTTTT. It encodes CASSFLNRNTGELFF.